Described below is a single T cell receptor beta chain sequence and its context. Control patients had untreated stable or active relapsing-remitting multiple sclerosis by revised McDonald criteria. RNA was extracted with the RNeasy kit, and a quantity of roughly 0.5 to 1 ug was reverse transcribed using random hexamers. One entry per CDR3 protein results from TCRdb running MiXCR on the immunoSEQ multiplex PCR reads. This table holds 250,000 or so distinct CDR3 sequences, 80% to 95% found once. This sample is part of a study of CD8 T cells in Susac syndrome. The receptor's source is a human donor with multiple sclerosis. Sequenced input: CD4+ T cells from PBMCs.

The CDR3 loop is CASSVMEVSEAFF. CDR3 nucleotide sequence: TGTGCCAGCAGTGTGATGGAGGTTTCTGAAGCTTTCTTT. The chain uses TRBV2 and TRBJ1-1; D gene uncertain. Germline lookup yields CDR1 SNHLY and CDR2 FYNNEI. The CDR3 is made up of 13 amino acids. The germline V and J ends were trimmed by 4 bases and 6 bases, with 12 bases remaining between them.